Presented here are 26 T cell receptor beta chains from one specimen sequenced in a study of cytomegalovirus exposure and HLA in healthy donors. The PCR made use of 60 Vbeta and 13 Jbeta primers. The table came from immunoSEQ multiplex PCR; TCRdb's copy has only in-frame clones and leaves some out. The data show roughly 150,000 clones, approximately 83% seen once. Sequencing was done on a sample of PBMCs. These receptors were obtained from a woman aged 18 to 35 in good health and CMV-seronegative.

The chain is built from TRBV30 and TRBJ2-2, with D unresolved. Trimming took 0 bases from V and 5 from J, leaving 7 bases between them. Per germline, CDR1 GTSNPN and CDR2 SVGIG (reference sequence). This CDR3 contains 13 residues. The CDR3 DNA reads as TGTGCCTGGAGTGTACTATCTACCGGGGAGCTGTTTTTT. Translation: CAWSVLSTGELFF.

V gene TRBV5-5 combines with J gene TRBJ2-5; D call uncertain. Germline CDR1 reads SGHKS; CDR2 reads YYEKEE (reference sequence). V was trimmed by 2 bases and J by 2 bases, leaving 13 bases between them. The CDR3 spans 15 residues. CDR3 sequence reads: CASSFSSGSQETQYF. CDR3 bases: TGTGCCAGCAGCTTCTCATCCGGGTCACAAGAGACCCAGTACTTC.

Only one count was recorded for this clone. V usage is TRBV2 and J usage is TRBJ1-2, with 7 positions matching TRBD1. V lost 5 bases to trimming and J lost 6 bases; unmatched junction nucleotides: 9. Per germline, CDR1 SNHLY and CDR2 FYNNEI. CDR3 size: 14 residues. The CDR3 loop is CASSPGGRGDGYTF. The CDR3 nucleotides read TGTGCCAGCAGTCCAGGGGGGCGCGGGGATGGCTACACCTTC. Full variable domain (missing parts from reference TRBV2 and TRBJ1-2): EPEVTQTPSHQVTQMGQEVILRCVPISNHLYFYWYRQILGQKVEFLVSFYNNEISEKSEIFDDQFSVERPDGSNFTLKIRSTKLEDSAMYFCASSPGGRGDGYTFGSGTRLTVV.

The chain recombines TRBV6-5 with TRBJ1-2; 7 nucleotides agree with TRBD1. Germline values: CDR1 MNHEY, CDR2 SVGAGI. The CDR3 consists of 13 residues. The ends lost 5 bases at V and 8 bases at J; junction bases unmatched: 8. In DNA, the CDR3 is TGTGCCAGCAGTATAGACAGGGCGGGAGGCTACACCTTC. Amino acids: CASSIDRAGGYTF.

V gene TRBV6-5 combines with J gene TRBJ1-1; possible D gene TRBD1, 6 bases. This CDR3 spans 13 amino acids. Germline CDR1 reads MNHEY; CDR2 reads SVGAGI. The ends were cut back, 4 bases at V and 11 bases at J, with 17 bases in the middle. Here the CDR3 reads CASSSLTGPRAFF. The DNA for the CDR3 is TGTGCCAGCAGTTCCCTGACAGGTCCTAGGGCTTTCTTT.

This chain joins TRBV5-1 and TRBJ2-3, with TRBD2 matching over 8 bases. The CDR3 contains 18 residues. Trimming took 5 bases from V and 0 from J; bases not matched to a gene: 14. CDR1 is SGHRS and CDR2 is YFSETQ in the germline V gene. The DNA for the CDR3 is TGCGCCAGCAGTCGTATGGGGGTGACGGGGGGGAGCACAGATACGCAGTATTTT. The encoded protein is CASSRMGVTGGSTDTQYF.

V is TRBV7-9 and J is TRBJ1-2, with TRBD1 identical over 7 bases. The CDR3 is 16 residues long. Trimming at V came to 1 base and at J to 2 bases, leaving 7 bases not matched to a gene. In germline, CDR1 is SEHNR, CDR2 FQNEAQ (reference sequence). The CDR3 sequence: CASSLERGRGNYGYTF. CDR3 bases: TGTGCCAGCAGCTTAGAGAGAGGCAGGGGGAACTATGGCTACACCTTC.

The gene calls are TRBV28 and TRBJ2-2; D might be TRBD1 (5 bases). The V and J ends lost 1 base and 2 bases respectively, with 8 bases between them. The CDR3 is 15 residues long. From germline, CDR1 is MDHEN and CDR2 SYDVKM. CDR3 in amino acids: CASSLLGVNTGELFF. CDR3 nucleotides: TGTGCCAGCAGTTTATTAGGGGTAAACACCGGGGAGCTGTTTTTT.

The CDR3 protein is CATRGGAGSEAFF. The CDR3 region has the DNA TGTGCCACCCGGGGGGGCGCGGGGTCTGAAGCTTTCTTT. This chain connects TRBV4-2 to TRBJ1-1; D possibly corresponds to TRBD1 (6 bases). The CDR3 sequence is 13 residues long. In germline, CDR1 is LGHNA, CDR2 YNFKEQ. V lost 10 bases, J lost 6 bases, and 18 bases lay in between.

The rearrangement joins TRBV28 to TRBJ1-4; 9 nucleotides match TRBD1. Per germline, CDR1 MDHEN and CDR2 SYDVKM. This CDR3 contains 16 residues. With 6 bases clipped from V and 5 bases from J, the junction kept 10 bases outside the gene matches. The CDR3 bases are TGTGCCAGCAGCCAGGACAGGGGACTACCCAATGAAAAACTGTTTTTT. Translated: CASSQDRGLPNEKLFF.

The rearrangement uses TRBV28 and TRBJ2-3; possible D gene TRBD2, 6 bases. V dropped 1 base and J dropped 6 bases, with 14 bases sitting between them. The CDR3 covers 15 residues. Looked up from germline, CDR1 is MDHEN and CDR2 is SYDVKM. CDR3 nucleotide sequence: TGTGCCAGCAGTTTATCTTCGGGGGTATGGGATACGCAGTATTTT. Protein product: CASSLSSGVWDTQYF.

Details on this clone: The junction does not match germline at one end; this may be a read error. V gene TRBV7-9 combines with J gene TRBJ1-5, with D hard to call. The CDR3 is 16 residues long. Germline V gene data show CDR1 as SEHNR and CDR2 as FQNEAQ (reference sequence). CDR3 in amino acids: CSSSRILGGSNQPQHF. For the CDR3, the DNA is TGTTCCAGCAGCCGGATCTTAGGCGGTAGCAATCAGCCCCAGCATTTT.

This clone was recorded only once. V gene TRBV7-9 combines with J gene TRBJ1-1; D possibly corresponds to TRBD1 (6 bases). Germline assignment: CDR1 SEHNR and CDR2 FQNEAQ (reference sequence). Between the trimmed V and J ends, which lost 3 bases and 1 base, there was a span of 12 bases. The CDR3 is 15 amino acids. CDR3: CASSFKGHTNTEAFF. In nucleotides, the CDR3 is TGTGCCAGCAGCTTCAAGGGACATACGAACACTGAAGCTTTCTTT.

Here the CDR3 DNA reads TGTGCCACCGGCTCGGGGGGGGCGTACAGGAATCAGCCCCAGCATTTT. It translates to CATGSGGAYRNQPQHF. The rearrangement links TRBV2 to TRBJ1-5; possibly TRBD1 for D (6 bases). The CDR3 has 16 residues. The germline CDR1 and CDR2 sequences are SNHLY and FYNNEI. The V end lost 10 bases, the J end lost 4 bases, and 23 bases lay between the germline ends.

The V call is TRBV19, the J call TRBJ2-7; 9 nucleotides align to TRBD1. From germline, CDR1 is LNHDA and CDR2 SQIVND (reference sequence). The CDR3 extends over 15 amino acids. The V segment lost 6 bases and the J segment 1 base; nucleotides outside the gene matches: 7. The CDR3 region is CASSVTGTGSYEQYF. The CDR3 DNA sequence: TGTGCCAGTAGCGTTACCGGGACAGGGTCCTACGAGCAGTACTTC.

CDR3 sequence (DNA): TGTGCCAGCTCACCCGGACAGGGGATAAATCAGCCCCAGCATTTT. Its protein is CASSPGQGINQPQHF. The chain has TRBV18 and TRBJ1-5; 9 bases agree with TRBD1. The V gene's germline CDR1 is KGHSH and CDR2 LQKENI. After removal of 3 bases from V and 4 bases from J, the junction contained 4 bases not matched to a gene. This CDR3 contains 15 residues. The full variable domain, its missing parts supplied by reference TRBV18 and TRBJ1-5, is NAGVMQNPRHLVRRRGQEARLRCSPMKGHSHVYWYRQLPEEGLKFMVYLQKENIIDESGMPKERFSAEFPKEGPSILRIQQVVRGDSAAYFCASSPGQGINQPQHFGDGTRLSIL.

V is TRBV7-8 and J is TRBJ1-5, with D unresolved. Between the trimmed V and J ends, which lost 1 base and 4 bases, there was a span of 5 bases. Germline lookup yields CDR1 SGHVS and CDR2 FQNEAQ. The CDR3 totals 13 residues. In DNA, the CDR3 is TGTGCCAGCAGCTTAGGTGAGAATCAGCCCCAGCATTTT. It encodes CASSLGENQPQHF.

CDR3 sequence: CALRGNYEQYF. CDR3 coding DNA: TGTGCCCTGAGAGGAAACTACGAGCAGTACTTC. This chain uses TRBV2 with TRBJ2-7; D remains unclear. The CDR3 is 11 amino acids. The V gene lost 11 bases and the J gene lost 3 bases, with 11 bases spanning the gap. CDR1 SNHLY and CDR2 FYNNEI come from the germline V gene.

This clone was seen more than once but under ten times. This chain uses TRBV10-3 with TRBJ2-1; D might be TRBD2 (5 bases). Deletions cut 6 bases from V and 12 bases from J, with 24 bases between. This CDR3 is built from 15 residues. Germline V gives CDR1 ENHRY, CDR2 SYGVKD. The CDR3 region is CAISSLDESGVSQFF. For the CDR3, the DNA is TGTGCCATCAGCTCCCTCGATGAAAGCGGTGTTTCGCAGTTCTTC.

The chain links TRBV6-1 to TRBJ1-4; TRBD1 aligns across 7 bases. This CDR3 comprises 15 residues. Germline assignment: CDR1 MNHNS and CDR2 SASEGT. Germline trimming cut 1 base from V and 4 bases from J; bases unmatched to any gene: 3. In DNA, the CDR3 is TGTGCCAGCAGTGAAGGGGGACAGCATAATGAAAAACTGTTTTTT. It specifies CASSEGGQHNEKLFF.

The chain couples TRBV5-1 to TRBJ2-1, with 12 bases lining up with TRBD2. Germline V gene sequence: CDR1 SGHRS, CDR2 YFSETQ. Trimming took 0 bases from V and 4 from J; bases not matched to a gene: 5. CDR3 length: 17 residues. The CDR3 nucleotides read TGCGCCAGCAGCTTGGCGCCTAGCGGGGGGGTTTACAATGAGCAGTTCTTC. It codes for CASSLAPSGGVYNEQFF.

The chain uses TRBV27 and TRBJ1-2; TRBD1 might be the D (5 bases). There are 13 residues in the CDR3. V shed 5 bases and J shed 7 bases, with 14 bases lying between them. Germline V CDR1 and CDR2: MNHEY, SMNVEV (reference sequence). The DNA of the CDR3 is TGTGCCAGCAGTCCACAGGACGGCGGTGGCTACACCTTC. Its protein product is CASSPQDGGGYTF.

V usage is TRBV12-5 and J usage is TRBJ1-2; D gene ambiguous. The V end was cut by 1 base, the J end by 8 bases, with 11 bases between. The CDR3 extends over 13 amino acids. Looked up from germline, CDR1 is LGHNT and CDR2 is FRNRAP. CDR3 coding DNA: TGTGCTAGTGGTTTGGGCACGAACAGAGGCTACACCTTC. Translating it yields CASGLGTNRGYTF.

The chain uses TRBV10-1 and TRBJ2-7, with a possible D match to TRBD2 (5 bases). V was pared by 6 bases and J by 1 base, with 13 bases between. The germline CDR1 and CDR2 sequences are WNHNN and SYGVQD (reference sequence). CDR3 length: 14 residues. The CDR3 reads CASSKWTGSYEQYF. The CDR3 region has the DNA TGCGCCAGCAGCAAATGGACGGGATCCTACGAGCAGTACTTC.

As concerns this clone: Here the CDR3 omits its conserved ending phenylalanine or tryptophan, so a read error is the likely source. J is TRBJ1-5 and V is TRBV19; unclear D gene. V gave up 1 base and J gave up 3 bases, with 7 bases separating them. CDR1 is LNHDA, CDR2 SQIVND, per germline (reference sequence). The CDR3 has 14 amino acids. In DNA, the CDR3 is TGTGCCAGTAGTATAGTGCAGGACAATCAGCCCCAGCATCTT. This encodes CASSIVQDNQPQHL.

The rearrangement joins TRBV7-9 to TRBJ1-2; possible D gene TRBD1, 6 bases. Germline V gives CDR1 SEHNR, CDR2 FQNEAQ (reference sequence). This CDR3 has 12 residues. V lost 5 bases and J lost 3, with 7 bases in between. The CDR3 reads CASSAGDYGYTF. As DNA, the CDR3 is TGTGCCAGCAGCGCAGGGGACTATGGCTACACCTTC.